Detailed here is one TCR beta chain. The sample belongs to a study of blood T cell repertoires in COVID-19. Study information: Samples came from the United States, Italy and Spain, spanning acute and convalescent COVID-19.

Seattle patient enrollment occurred during active infection, with longitudinal follow-up thereafter. The CDR3 runs 18 residues. V shed 3 bases, J shed 6 bases, and the junction held 12 bases outside the gene matches. The germline CDR1 and CDR2 sequences are SNHLY and FYNNEI. TCRdb keeps only in-frame clones here, not all; method: immunoSEQ multiplex PCR. This sample carries 150,000 to 250,000 clones, roughly 92% of them seen once, and the ten largest clones take 0.6% to 0.9%. J is TRBJ2-1 and V is TRBV2, with 12 nucleotides matching TRBD1. What was sequenced was peripheral blood. This receptor was identified in a man between 25 and 39 years old with COVID-19, enrolled during active disease. CDR3 loop: CASSEILVLGQGANEQFF. The CDR3 nucleotides read TGTGCCAGCAGTGAGATTTTGGTGCTGGGACAGGGGGCCAATGAGCAGTTCTTC.